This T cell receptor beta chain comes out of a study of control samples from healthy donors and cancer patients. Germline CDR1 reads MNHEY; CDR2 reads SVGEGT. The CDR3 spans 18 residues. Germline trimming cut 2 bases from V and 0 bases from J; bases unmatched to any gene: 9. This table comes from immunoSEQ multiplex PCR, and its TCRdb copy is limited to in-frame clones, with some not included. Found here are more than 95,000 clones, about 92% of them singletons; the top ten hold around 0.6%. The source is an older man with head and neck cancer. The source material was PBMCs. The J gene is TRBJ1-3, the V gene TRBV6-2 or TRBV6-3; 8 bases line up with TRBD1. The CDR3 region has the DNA TGTGCCAGCAGTTACCTCTACAGGGGGAGCCACTCTGGAAACACCATATATTTT. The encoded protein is CASSYLYRGSHSGNTIYF.